This T cell receptor (beta chain) was identified in a study of beta chain features in type 1 diabetes. The study's findings and limits: Across all four CD4+ subsets, people with type 1 diabetes showed modestly shorter TCRB CDR3s. The question left open here concerned HLA type influencing TCRB rearrangement.

The sequenced template was cDNA made from the entire isolated RNA. Measured with immunoSEQ multiplex PCR; TCRdb has only the in-frame clones, and not every one. The sample consists of around 690,000 clones, 9.5% to 15% of them appearing once. In regard to this clone: Its antigen is unidentified.

Sequencing was carried out using naive CD4+ T cells from blood. The sequence was obtained from a man aged 25 to 45 with type 1 diabetes.

Here the CDR3 DNA reads TGTGCCAGCAGTGATGGGACAGGGGGCGGTCAGCCCCAGCATTTT. Its translation is CASSDGTGGGQPQHF. The chain uses TRBV6-1 and TRBJ1-5; 12 bases fit TRBD1. This CDR3 has 15 residues. Looked up from germline, CDR1 is MNHNS and CDR2 is SASEGT. V was clipped by 3 bases and J by 6 bases; unmatched bases: 3.